These 10 T cell receptor beta chains were all obtained from the same sample, sequenced in a study of early T cells in non-severe SARS-CoV-2 infection. TCRdb re-analysed the 5' RACE reads in MiXCR, keeping a single row per CDR3 protein. The sample gives 60,000 or so distinct CDR3 sequences, around 13% of which show up once; approximately 1.3% is in the top ten. This material consisted of whole blood, taken at baseline. Receptors originate from an adult who was a healthcare worker with PCR-confirmed SARS-CoV-2 infection or an uninfected control (not recorded which).

A few counts support this clonotype. This sequence joins TRBV6-1 and TRBJ1-4; 8 bases fit TRBD1. The V gene's germline CDR1 is MNHNS and CDR2 SASEGT. The J segment lost 0 bases and the V segment lost 3 bases, leaving 0 bases of the junction unmatched. The CDR3 contains 15 residues. Here the CDR3 reads CASSEGQATNEKLFF. The CDR3 DNA follows: TGTGCCAGCAGTGAGGGACAGGCAACTAATGAAAAACTGTTTTTT.

J is TRBJ2-7 and V is TRBV27; 9 bases agree with TRBD1. After removal of 6 bases from V and 7 bases from J, the junction contained 7 bases not matched to a gene. The CDR3 is 13 amino acids. Germline CDR1 MNHEY, CDR2 SMNVEV (reference sequence). Here the CDR3 DNA reads TGTGCCAGCAGGACAGGGGGTTCGAATGAGCAGTACTTC. Protein: CASRTGGSNEQYF.

The chain employs TRBV10-3 and TRBJ2-7, with TRBD1 identical over 7 bases. Germline trimming cut 0 bases from V and 2 bases from J; bases unmatched to any gene: 4. This CDR3 is 15 amino acids long. Germline CDR1 and CDR2: ENHRY and SYGVKD. CDR3 amino acids: CAISESMGQTYEQYF. The CDR3 nucleotides are TGTGCCATCAGTGAGTCCATGGGACAGACCTACGAGCAGTACTTC.

The rearrangement links TRBV6-6 to TRBJ2-7; 7 bases line up with TRBD1. The germline CDR1 and CDR2 sequences are MNHNY and SVGAGI (reference sequence). The CDR3 loop spans 13 amino acids. With 8 bases clipped from V and 0 bases from J, the junction kept 4 bases outside the gene matches. The CDR3 here is CASGTANSYEQYF. The CDR3 DNA is TGTGCCAGCGGGACAGCCAACTCCTACGAGCAGTACTTC.

This clonotype was observed a handful of times. The V gene is TRBV4-3, the J gene TRBJ2-3; 10 positions match TRBD2. CDR3 size: 16 residues. Germline trimming cut 0 bases from V and 4 bases from J; bases unmatched to any gene: 4. Germline CDR1 LGHNA, CDR2 YSLEER. The CDR3 DNA reads TGCGCCAGCAGCCAAGAATTAGCGGGAGGCGCAGATACGCAGTATTTT. This translates into CASSQELAGGADTQYF.

This chain connects TRBV7-9 to TRBJ1-2, with D hard to call. CDR3 size: 13 residues. From germline, CDR1 is SEHNR and CDR2 FQNEAQ (reference sequence). Trimming took off 5 bases at V and 6 bases at J, with 13 bases between the two ends. CDR3 loop: CASSTDTFNGYTF. CDR3 coding DNA: TGTGCCAGCAGCACTGACACCTTTAATGGCTACACCTTC.

This clonotype was seen a few times. The chain carries TRBV12-3 or TRBV12-4 and TRBJ1-5; maybe TRBD1 (5 bases). The CDR3 loop spans 14 amino acids. The germline V and J ends were trimmed by 5 bases and 6 bases, with 14 bases remaining between them. The CDR3 region is CASSLDSSFQPQHF. In DNA form, the CDR3 reads TGTGCCAGCAGTCTCGACAGTTCTTTTCAGCCCCAGCATTTT.

This clonotype was detected only a few times. The rearrangement links TRBV12-5 to TRBJ1-6; no clear D. Germline assignment: CDR1 LGHNT and CDR2 FRNRAP. Trimming removed 8 bases at V and 0 bases at J, with 11 bases between. The CDR3 has 15 amino acids. The chain's CDR3 is CASSTRSSYNSPLHF. CDR3 sequence (DNA): TGTGCTAGTTCTACCAGGAGCTCCTATAATTCACCCCTCCACTTT.

The V and J genes are TRBV9 and TRBJ2-1; the D gene could be TRBD1 or TRBD2 (5 bases each). Germline CDR1 is SGDLS and CDR2 is YYNGEE. Trimming took 1 base from V and 9 from J, leaving 11 bases between them. This CDR3 has 13 amino acids. Here the CDR3 DNA reads TGTGCCAGCAGCGTATACTCAGGGAGTGAGCAGTTCTTC. Amino acids: CASSVYSGSEQFF.

The CDR3 DNA follows: TGTGCCAGCAGTCCTGGGACAGGGTGGACAGATACGCAGTATTTT. Its translation is CASSPGTGWTDTQYF. J is TRBJ2-3 and V is TRBV28; 9 positions match TRBD1. J lost 3 bases, V lost 5 bases, and 6 bases had no gene match. Germline CDR1 is MDHEN and CDR2 is SYDVKM. CDR3 size: 15 residues.